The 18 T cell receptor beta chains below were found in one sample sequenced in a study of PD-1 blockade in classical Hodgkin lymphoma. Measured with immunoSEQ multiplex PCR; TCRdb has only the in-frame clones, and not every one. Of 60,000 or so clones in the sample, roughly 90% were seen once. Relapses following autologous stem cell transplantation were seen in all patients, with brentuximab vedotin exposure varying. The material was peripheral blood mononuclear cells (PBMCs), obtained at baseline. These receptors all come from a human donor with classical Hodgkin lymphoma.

The CDR3 region is CASSSLWGASNQPQHF. For the CDR3, the DNA is TGTGCCAGCAGTTCTTTGTGGGGTGCGAGCAATCAGCCCCAGCATTTT. The rearrangement joins TRBV27 to TRBJ1-5; D not certain. CDR1 is MNHEY, CDR2 SMNVEV, per germline (reference sequence). This CDR3 has 16 amino acids. Trimming stripped 4 bases from V and 1 base from J, with 14 bases between.

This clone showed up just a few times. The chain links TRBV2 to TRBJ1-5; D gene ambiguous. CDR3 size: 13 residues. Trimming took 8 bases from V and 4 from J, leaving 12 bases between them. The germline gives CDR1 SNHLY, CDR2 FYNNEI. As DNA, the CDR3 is TGTGCCAGCCGACGGCAGATGAATCAGCCCCAGCATTTT. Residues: CASRRQMNQPQHF.

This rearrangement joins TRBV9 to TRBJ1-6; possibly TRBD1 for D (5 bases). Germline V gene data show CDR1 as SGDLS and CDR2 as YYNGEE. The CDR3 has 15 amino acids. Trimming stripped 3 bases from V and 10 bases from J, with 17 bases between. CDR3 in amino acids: CASSGYRDAGSPLHF. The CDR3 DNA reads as TGTGCCAGCAGCGGATACCGGGACGCTGGATCACCCCTCCACTTT.

CDR3: CASSPQGGEQFF. In DNA, the CDR3 is TGCGCCAGCAGTCCACAGGGTGGTGAGCAGTTCTTC. The chain recombines TRBV10-1 with TRBJ2-1, with a possible D match to TRBD1 (6 bases). Germline values: CDR1 WNHNN, CDR2 SYGVQD (reference sequence). This CDR3 is 12 amino acids long. V lost 5 bases and J 9 bases, leaving 11 bases between the germline ends.

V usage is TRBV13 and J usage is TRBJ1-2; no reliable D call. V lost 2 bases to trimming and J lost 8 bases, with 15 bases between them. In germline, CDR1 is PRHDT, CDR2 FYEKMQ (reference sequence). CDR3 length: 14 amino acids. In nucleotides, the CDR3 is TGTGCCAGCAGCTTAAAGGCAGGTCAGAGGGGCTACACCTTC. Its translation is CASSLKAGQRGYTF.

CDR3 sequence (DNA): TGTGCCAGCAGCTTAGCCGGGGGGGGCCTCTACAATGAGCAGTTCTTC. Amino acid sequence: CASSLAGGGLYNEQFF. The chain is built from TRBV7-6 and TRBJ2-1; TRBD2 matches at 8 bases. V shed 0 bases and J 3 bases; nucleotides not matched to a gene: 4. Germline values: CDR1 SGHVS, CDR2 FNYEAQ. The CDR3 sequence is 16 residues long.

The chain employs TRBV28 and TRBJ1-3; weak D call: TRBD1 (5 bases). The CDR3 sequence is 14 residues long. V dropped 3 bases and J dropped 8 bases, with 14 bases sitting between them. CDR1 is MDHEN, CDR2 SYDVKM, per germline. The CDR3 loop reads CASSFDSEVYTIYF. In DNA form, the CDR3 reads TGTGCCAGCAGTTTTGACAGTGAGGTTTACACCATATATTTT. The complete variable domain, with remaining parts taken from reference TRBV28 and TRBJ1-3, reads DVKVTQSSRYLVKRTGEKVFLECVQDMDHENMFWYRQDPGLGLRLIYFSYDVKMKEKGDIPEGYSVSREKKERFSLILESASTNQTSMYLCASSFDSEVYTIYFGEGSWLTVV.

The CDR3 is CASSEGDEQFF. As DNA, the CDR3 is TGCGCCAGCAGTGAAGGGGATGAGCAGTTCTTC. The V and J genes are TRBV10-1 and TRBJ2-1; tentatively, D is TRBD1 (5 bases). Deletions cut 3 bases from V and 8 bases from J, with 5 bases between. The length of the CDR3 is 11 residues. Germline assignment: CDR1 WNHNN and CDR2 SYGVQD (reference sequence).

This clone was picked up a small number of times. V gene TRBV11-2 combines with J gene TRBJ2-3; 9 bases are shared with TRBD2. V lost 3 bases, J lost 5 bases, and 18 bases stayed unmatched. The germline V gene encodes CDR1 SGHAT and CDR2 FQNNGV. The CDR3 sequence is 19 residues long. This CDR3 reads CASSFLSGLGGREGDTQYF. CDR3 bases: TGTGCCAGCAGCTTCCTATCGGGTCTCGGCGGGAGGGAGGGAGATACGCAGTATTTT.

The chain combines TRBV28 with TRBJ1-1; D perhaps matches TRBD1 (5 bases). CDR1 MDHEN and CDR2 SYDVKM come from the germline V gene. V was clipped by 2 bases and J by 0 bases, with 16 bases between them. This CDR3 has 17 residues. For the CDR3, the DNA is TGTGCCAGCAGTTTAACCCCCCTCCGGGGGATGAACACTGAAGCTTTCTTT. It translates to CASSLTPLRGMNTEAFF.

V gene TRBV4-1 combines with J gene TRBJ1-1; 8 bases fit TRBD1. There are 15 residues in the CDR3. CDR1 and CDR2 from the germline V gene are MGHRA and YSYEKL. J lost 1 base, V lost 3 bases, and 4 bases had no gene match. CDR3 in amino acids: CASSHLQGGNTEAFF. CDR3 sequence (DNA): TGCGCCAGCAGCCACCTACAGGGGGGGAACACTGAAGCTTTCTTT.

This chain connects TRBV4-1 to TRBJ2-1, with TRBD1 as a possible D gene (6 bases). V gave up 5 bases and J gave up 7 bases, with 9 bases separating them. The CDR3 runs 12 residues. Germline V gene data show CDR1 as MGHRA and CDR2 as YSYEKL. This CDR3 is CASSGGMNEQFF. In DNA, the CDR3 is TGCGCCAGCAGCGGGGGCATGAATGAGCAGTTCTTC.

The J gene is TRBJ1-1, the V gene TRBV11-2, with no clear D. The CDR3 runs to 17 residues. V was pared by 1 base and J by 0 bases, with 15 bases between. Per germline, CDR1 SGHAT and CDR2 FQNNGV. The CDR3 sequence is CASSLVRRQNMNTEAFF. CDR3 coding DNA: TGTGCCAGCAGCTTAGTGAGGAGACAAAACATGAACACTGAAGCTTTCTTT.

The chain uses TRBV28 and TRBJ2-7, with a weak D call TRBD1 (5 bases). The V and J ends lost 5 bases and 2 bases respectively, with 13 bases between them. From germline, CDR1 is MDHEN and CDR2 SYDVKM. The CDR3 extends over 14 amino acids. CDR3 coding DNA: TGTGCCAGCAGTCTAAGGGGTCCCACCTACGAGCAGTACTTC. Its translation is CASSLRGPTYEQYF.

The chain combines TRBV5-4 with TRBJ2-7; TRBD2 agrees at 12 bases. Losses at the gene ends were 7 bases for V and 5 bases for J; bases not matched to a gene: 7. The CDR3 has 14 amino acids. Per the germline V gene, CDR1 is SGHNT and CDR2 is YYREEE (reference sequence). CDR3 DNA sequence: TGTGCCAGCCGCAGGACTAGCGGGACCGACGAGCAGTACTTC. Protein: CASRRTSGTDEQYF.

The DNA for the CDR3 is TGTGCCAGCAGTAAGGGGGGGACAGGGGTAACTTTCGGATACTACGAGCAGTACTTC. Translation gives CASSKGGTGVTFGYYEQYF. The chain links TRBV2 to TRBJ2-7; the match to TRBD1 covers 10 bases. The J segment lost 3 bases and the V segment lost 5 bases, leaving 19 bases of the junction unmatched. The germline V gene has CDR1 SNHLY and CDR2 FYNNEI. This CDR3 region has 19 residues.

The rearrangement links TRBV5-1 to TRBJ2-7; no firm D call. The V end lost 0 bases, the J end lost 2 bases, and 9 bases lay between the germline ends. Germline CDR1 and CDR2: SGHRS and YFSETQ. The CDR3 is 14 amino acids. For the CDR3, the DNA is TGCGCCAGCAGCTTGGGGCAGGCCCCCTACGAGCAGTACTTC. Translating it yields CASSLGQAPYEQYF. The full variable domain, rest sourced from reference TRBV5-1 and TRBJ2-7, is KAGVTQTPRYLIKTRGQQVTLSCSPISGHRSVSWYQQTPGQGLQFLFEYFSETQRNKGNFPGRFSGRQFSNSRSEMNVSTLELGDSALYLCASSLGQAPYEQYFGPGTRLTVT.

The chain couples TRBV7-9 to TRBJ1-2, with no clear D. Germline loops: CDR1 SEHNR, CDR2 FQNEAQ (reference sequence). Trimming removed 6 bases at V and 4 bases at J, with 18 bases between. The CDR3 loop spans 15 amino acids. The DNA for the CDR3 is TGTGCCAGCAGTCCCTTCGATTTCGGGGTCTATGGCTACACCTTC. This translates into CASSPFDFGVYGYTF.